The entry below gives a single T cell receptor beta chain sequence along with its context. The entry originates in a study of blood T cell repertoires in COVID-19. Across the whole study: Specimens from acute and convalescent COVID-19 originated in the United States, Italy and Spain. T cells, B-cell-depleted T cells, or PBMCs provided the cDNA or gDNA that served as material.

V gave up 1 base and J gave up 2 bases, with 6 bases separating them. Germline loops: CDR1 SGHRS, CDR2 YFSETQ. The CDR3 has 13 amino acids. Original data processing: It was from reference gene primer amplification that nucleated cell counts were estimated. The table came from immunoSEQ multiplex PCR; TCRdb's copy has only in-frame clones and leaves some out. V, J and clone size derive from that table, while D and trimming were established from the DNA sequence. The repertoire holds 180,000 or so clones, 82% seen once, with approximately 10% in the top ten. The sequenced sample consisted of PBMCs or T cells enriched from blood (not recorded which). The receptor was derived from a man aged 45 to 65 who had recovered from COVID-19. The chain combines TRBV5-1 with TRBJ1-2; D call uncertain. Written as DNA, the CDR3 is TGCGCCAGCAGCTTGCGGAGGAACTATGGCTACACCTTC. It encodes CASSLRRNYGYTF.